Presented here are 5 T cell receptor beta chains from one specimen sequenced in a study of T-cell reconstitution after alpha-beta-depleted transplantation in children. A library of TCRbeta sequences, prepared with unique molecular identifiers, was generated. TCRdb re-derived calls from the PCR reads in MiXCR, one entry per CDR3 protein. Of over 450,000 distinct CDR3 sequences listed, roughly 10% were seen once; the top ten hold around 2%. The specimen was PBMCs, collected before TCRalphabeta/CD19-depleted stem cell transplant. These receptors were taken from a child aged 2-15 years with inherited bone marrow failure, due to receive a stem cell transplant.

Ten or more counts support this clonotype. V gene TRBV7-9 combines with J gene TRBJ1-1; 10 positions match TRBD1. The V segment lost 6 bases and the J segment 8 bases; nucleotides outside the gene matches: 3. The CDR3 is 12 residues long. Germline-derived CDR1 and CDR2 are SEHNR and FQNEAQ (reference sequence). The CDR3 here is CASSWDRGEAFF. The CDR3 bases are TGTGCCAGCAGTTGGGACAGGGGAGAAGCTTTCTTT.

This clonotype has a handful of counts. The chain uses TRBV7-6 and TRBJ1-4; 10 bases map to TRBD1. This CDR3 contains 14 residues. J was trimmed by 11 bases and V by 0 bases; bases with no gene match: 3. Germline V gives CDR1 SGHVS, CDR2 FNYEAQ. The CDR3 nucleotides read TGTGCCAGCAGCTTAGCGGGGACAGGGGAGAAACTGTTTTTT. It specifies CASSLAGTGEKLFF.

In the case of this clonotype: A much larger clone is a single base away; this may be a read error. V and J are TRBV4-1 and TRBJ2-2; 9 nucleotides agree with TRBD2. The junction had 13 bases not matched to a gene; V was cut back by 5 bases and J by 9 bases. The germline V gene encodes CDR1 MGHRA and CDR2 YSYEKL. There are 16 residues in the CDR3. CDR3 sequence (DNA): TGCGCCAGCAGCGGGGTAGCGGGAGCATATCCCCGGGAGCTGTTTTTT. Amino acid sequence: CASSGVAGAYPRELFF.

A word on this clonotype: A read error may produce the germline difference seen at one junction end. V and J are TRBV3-1 and TRBJ2-1; 8 bases map to TRBD2. This CDR3 is built from 19 residues. Germline values: CDR1 LGHDT, CDR2 YNNKEL (reference sequence). CDR3 coding DNA: TGTGCCAGCAGCAAAGAGGTCGTGAGGAGCGGGGGCTCCTACAATGAGCAGTTCTTC. Protein: CASSKEVVRSGGSYNEQFF.

This clonotype appeared a few times. The chain links TRBV10-2 to TRBJ2-7; 10 bases match TRBD2. J gave up 3 bases and V 4 bases, and 6 bases lay outside the gene matches. Germline-derived CDR1 and CDR2 are WSHSY and SAAADI. The CDR3 contains 15 residues. Here the CDR3 reads CASSGLSGRVYEQYF. The CDR3 nucleotides are TGCGCCAGCAGTGGGTTAAGCGGGAGGGTCTACGAGCAGTACTTC.